This T cell receptor (beta chain) was profiled in a study of regulatory T cells in long-lasting Graves disease. Time point indicated: newly diagnosed GD, antithyroid drugs for less than 3 months. PBMCs were the source of the RNA used for TCR sequencing. Findings of the study overall: Gene preferences differed: TRBV28, TRBJ1-2, TRBJ2-5 in persistent cases. The study examined only peripheral blood, not thyroid tissue. Persistent Graves' disease cases displayed lower TCR diversity than newly diagnosed ones.

Regarding this clonotype: Its antigen is still unknown.

Germline CDR1 reads MNHEY; CDR2 reads SVGEGT. The CDR3 runs 15 residues. The trim removed 6 bases at V and 6 bases at J, leaving 12 bases unmatched. In building TCR beta libraries, iRepertoire HTBI primers were used together with Arm-PCR of CDR3 regions. TCRdb re-analysed the multiplex PCR reads in MiXCR, keeping a single row per CDR3 protein. The sample includes roughly 500,000 distinct CDR3 sequences, about 14% seen only once; the top ten take more than 8.5%. This sample also appeared in a second study, on T cells in Graves' hyperthyroidism and ophthalmopathy. As that study records: Ophthalmopathy was identified by the model a median 6.5 months ahead of onset.

Specimen: peripheral blood mononuclear cells (PBMCs), collected at new diagnosis, from a patient treated with antithyroid drugs. The chain employs TRBV6-2 or TRBV6-3 and TRBJ2-7, with 9 bases fitting TRBD1. This receptor was obtained from a man aged 25 to 40 with Graves disease. The CDR3 reads CASSLMGTGFFEQYF. The DNA for the CDR3 is TGTGCCAGCAGCCTAATGGGGACAGGGTTTTTCGAGCAGTACTTC.